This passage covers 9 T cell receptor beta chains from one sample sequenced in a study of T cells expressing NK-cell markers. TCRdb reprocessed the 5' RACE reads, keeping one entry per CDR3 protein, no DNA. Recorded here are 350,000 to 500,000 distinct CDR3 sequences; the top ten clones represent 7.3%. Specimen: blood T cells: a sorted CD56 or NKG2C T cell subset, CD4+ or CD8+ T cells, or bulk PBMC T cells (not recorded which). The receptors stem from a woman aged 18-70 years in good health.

The CDR3 reads CASTISGGSHYEQYF. J is TRBJ2-7 and V is TRBV12-3 or TRBV12-4; TCRdb calls TRBD1, which cannot be checked without DNA. The CDR3 covers 15 residues.

The CDR3 loop reads CASSSNRFNTGELFF. The chain links TRBV5-5 to TRBJ2-2; no DNA is available, so the TRBD1 call from TCRdb remains unchecked. Germline lookup yields CDR1 SGHKS and CDR2 YYEKEE (reference sequence). The CDR3 consists of 15 residues.

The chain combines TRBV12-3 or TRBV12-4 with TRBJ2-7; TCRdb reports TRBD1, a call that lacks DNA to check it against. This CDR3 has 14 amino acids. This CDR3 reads CASRGGRSSYEQYF.

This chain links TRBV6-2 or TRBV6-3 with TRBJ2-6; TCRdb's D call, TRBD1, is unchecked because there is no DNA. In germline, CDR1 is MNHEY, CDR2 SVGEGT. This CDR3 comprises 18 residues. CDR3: CASSYPAGTETGANVLTF.

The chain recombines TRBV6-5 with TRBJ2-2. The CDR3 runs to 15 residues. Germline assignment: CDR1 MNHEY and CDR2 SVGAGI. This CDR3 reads CASSYSNTGTGELFF.

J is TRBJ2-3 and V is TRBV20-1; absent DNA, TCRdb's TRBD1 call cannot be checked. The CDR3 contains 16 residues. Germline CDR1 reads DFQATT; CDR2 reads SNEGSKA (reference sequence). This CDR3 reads CSARGVAGGFTDTQYF.

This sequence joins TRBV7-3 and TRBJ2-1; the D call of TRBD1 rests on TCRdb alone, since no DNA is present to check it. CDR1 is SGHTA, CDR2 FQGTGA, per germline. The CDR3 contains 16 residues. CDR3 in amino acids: CASSPGPRGGHNEQFF.

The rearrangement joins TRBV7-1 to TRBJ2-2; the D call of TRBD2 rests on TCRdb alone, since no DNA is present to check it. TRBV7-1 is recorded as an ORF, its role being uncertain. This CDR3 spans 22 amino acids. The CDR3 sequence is CASSSTPGLAGRTFEDTGELFF.

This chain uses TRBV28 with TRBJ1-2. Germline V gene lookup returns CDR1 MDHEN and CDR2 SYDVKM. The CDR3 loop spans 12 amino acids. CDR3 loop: CASSLGGSTATF.